These 26 T cell receptor beta chains originate from one sample sequenced in a study of vaccination effects on CD4 cells after COVID-19. Profiling relied on immunoSEQ multiplex PCR, and the TCRdb table lists in-frame clones only, not all of them. The table has fewer than 30,000 clones, about 83% seen once. Pools of viral peptides were used by the ViraFEST assay to expand antigen-specific CD4+ T cells ahead of sequencing. At the end of nine to ten days of culture, CD4+ T cells were isolated. Vaccine administered to participants consisted of two doses of either BNT162b2 or mRNA-1273. For these TCRs, the target antigens are not known. The sequencing here drew on CD4+ T cells from PBMCs cultured with HCoV-NL63 spike peptides, taken after COVID-19 vaccination. The origin of the receptors is a human donor who received a COVID-19 vaccine. Some clones in this sample may be carry-over from other donors' samples.

The chain has TRBV11-2 and TRBJ1-2, with TRBD1 identical over 7 bases. Germline CDR1 reads SGHAT; CDR2 reads FQNNGV. There are 15 residues in the CDR3. V was pared by 2 bases and J by 4 bases, with 7 bases of the junction left unmatched. The CDR3 nucleotides read TGTGCCAGCAGCTTAAGCAGGGGGGGCAGCTATGGCTACACCTTC. This codes for CASSLSRGGSYGYTF.

The rearrangement joins TRBV7-9 to TRBJ2-2; 10 bases agree with TRBD2. Germline V gives CDR1 SEHNR, CDR2 FQNEAQ (reference sequence). After removal of 5 bases from V and 1 base from J, the junction contained 1 base not matched to a gene. This CDR3 region has 15 residues. The DNA for the CDR3 is TGTGCCAGCAGCCGGACTAGCGGGAACACCGGGGAGCTGTTTTTT. Amino acid sequence: CASSRTSGNTGELFF. The full variable domain, its missing parts supplied by reference TRBV7-9 and TRBJ2-2, is DTGVSQNPRHKITKRGQNVTFRCDPISEHNRLYWYRQTLGQGPEFLTYFQNEAQLEKSRLLSDRFSAERPKGSFSTLEIQRTEQGDSAMYLCASSRTSGNTGELFFGEGSRLTVL.

This clone was seen only once. J is TRBJ2-7 and V is TRBV5-6; no reliable D call. Germline V CDR1 and CDR2: SGHDT, YYEEEE. The CDR3 loop spans 13 amino acids. V lost 1 base and J 4 bases, leaving 9 bases between the germline ends. The CDR3 is CASSLLSEYEQYV. The CDR3 DNA sequence: TGTGCCAGCAGCTTGTTGAGTGAGTACGAGCAGTACGTC.

The CDR3 nucleotides are TGTGCCAGTAGTATTAGGGCGGGGGGGCAACAAGAGACCCAGTACTTC. Amino acid sequence: CASSIRAGGQQETQYF. J is TRBJ2-5 and V is TRBV19, with 9 positions matching TRBD2. Germline CDR1 LNHDA, CDR2 SQIVND (reference sequence). CDR3 size: 16 residues. V was pared by 3 bases and J by 2 bases, with 7 bases of the junction left unmatched.

The chain combines TRBV5-5 with TRBJ1-5; D uncertain. Between the trimmed V and J ends, which lost 1 base and 5 bases, there was a span of 10 bases. The CDR3 covers 14 residues. Germline V gene sequence: CDR1 SGHKS, CDR2 YYEKEE (reference sequence). CDR3 coding DNA: TGTGCCAGCAGCTTGTACGGCACGGATCAGCCCCAGCATTTT. Translating gives CASSLYGTDQPQHF.

The chain is built from TRBV19 and TRBJ2-1; 7 bases map to TRBD2. Germline V gene lookup returns CDR1 LNHDA and CDR2 SQIVND (reference sequence). This CDR3 comprises 15 residues. V lost 8 bases, J lost 0 bases, and 7 bases stayed unmatched. CDR3 sequence reads: CASAWEGSSYNEQFF. The CDR3 DNA sequence: TGTGCCAGTGCGTGGGAGGGGAGCTCCTACAATGAGCAGTTCTTC.

The chain joins TRBV19 to TRBJ2-5; D gene unclear. V was pared by 5 bases and J by 5 bases, with 12 bases between. The length of the CDR3 is 13 residues. Germline V gives CDR1 LNHDA, CDR2 SQIVND (reference sequence). CDR3 loop: CASSPQVGETQYF. The CDR3 DNA is TGTGCCAGTAGTCCCCAGGTGGGGGAGACCCAGTACTTC.

This rearrangement joins TRBV7-9 to TRBJ2-2; weak D call: TRBD2 (6 bases). Germline V gives CDR1 SEHNR, CDR2 FQNEAQ (reference sequence). The CDR3 extends over 14 amino acids. With 0 bases removed from V and 5 bases from J, the gap between germline ends came to 7 bases. CDR3 nucleotides: TGTGCCAGCAGCTTAGCGGAGGGAACCGGGGAGCTGTTTTTT. Residues: CASSLAEGTGELFF. The entire variable domain, with the rest obtained from reference TRBV7-9 and TRBJ2-2, is as follows: DTGVSQNPRHKITKRGQNVTFRCDPISEHNRLYWYRQTLGQGPEFLTYFQNEAQLEKSRLLSDRFSAERPKGSFSTLEIQRTEQGDSAMYLCASSLAEGTGELFFGEGSRLTVL.

CDR3 DNA sequence: TGTGCCAGCACCAAACAGTATTTCACAGATACGCAGTATTTT. This sequence encodes CASTKQYFTDTQYF. The chain has TRBV7-9 and TRBJ2-3; D not resolved. The germline gives CDR1 SEHNR, CDR2 FQNEAQ (reference sequence). The CDR3 extends over 14 amino acids. V was trimmed by 7 bases and J by 2 bases, leaving 13 bases between them.

The CDR3 coding sequence is TGTGCCAGCAGTGAGCAGCTAAGCACAGATACGCAGTATTTT. It yields the protein CASSEQLSTDTQYF. V usage is TRBV6-1 and J usage is TRBJ2-3; D is unclear. The germline gives CDR1 MNHNS, CDR2 SASEGT. Trimming took off 3 bases at V and 0 bases at J, with 7 bases between the two ends. This CDR3 has 14 amino acids.

V is TRBV12-3 or TRBV12-4 and J is TRBJ1-2; unclear D gene. The CDR3 has 13 residues. Trimming shortened V by 3 bases and J by 2 bases, and 7 bases separated the two germline ends. CDR3 sequence: CASSLGLNYGYTF. The DNA for the CDR3 is TGTGCCAGCAGTTTGGGTCTAAACTATGGCTACACCTTC.

The rearrangement uses TRBV7-8 and TRBJ2-3, with 12 nucleotides matching TRBD2. The germline V gene encodes CDR1 SGHVS and CDR2 FQNEAQ. Trimming at V came to 3 bases and at J to 6 bases, leaving 7 bases not matched to a gene. CDR3 length equals 16 residues. The DNA for the CDR3 is TGTGCCAGCAGCTTCGCGACTAGCGGGGGACGCGATACGCAGTATTTT. Translation gives CASSFATSGGRDTQYF.

V gene TRBV29-1 combines with J gene TRBJ2-2; 14 bases are a match to TRBD2. The length of the CDR3 is 14 residues. The trim removed 6 bases at V and 6 bases at J, leaving 3 bases unmatched. Germline loops: CDR1 SQVTM, CDR2 ANQGSEA. In nucleotides, the CDR3 is TGCAGCGTGAGACTAGCGGGGGGGTCCGGGGAGCTGTTTTTT. Its translation: CSVRLAGGSGELFF.

This clone was seen only once. The V and J genes are TRBV2 and TRBJ2-5; 9 bases line up with TRBD1. The J segment lost 4 bases and the V segment lost 5 bases, leaving 2 bases of the junction unmatched. The germline CDR1 and CDR2 sequences are SNHLY and FYNNEI. The CDR3 runs 13 residues. The CDR3 region has the DNA TGTGCCAGCAGTACAGGGGGCGGAGAGACCCAGTACTTC. It codes for CASSTGGGETQYF.

J is TRBJ1-6 and V is TRBV6-5; perhaps TRBD1 as D (5 bases). CDR3 length: 13 amino acids. Deletions cut 2 bases from V and 10 bases from J, with 9 bases between. Germline V gene sequence: CDR1 MNHEY, CDR2 SVGAGI. For the CDR3, the DNA is TGTGCCAGCAGTTACGAGAGGGGATCACCCCTCCACTTT. Protein sequence: CASSYERGSPLHF.

This clone was seen just once. The rearrangement links TRBV11-2 to TRBJ2-7, with 9 bases that match TRBD1. The CDR3 extends over 16 amino acids. Germline values: CDR1 SGHAT, CDR2 FQNNGV. The V and J ends lost 3 bases and 3 bases, in that order; junction bases with no gene match: 9. This CDR3 is CASSFRVGTGRYEQYV. The CDR3 region has the DNA TGTGCCAGCAGCTTCAGGGTAGGGACAGGGCGCTACGAGCAGTACGTC.

V and J are TRBV7-2 and TRBJ1-2, with D unclear. V shed 5 bases and J shed 6 bases, with 16 bases lying between them. The CDR3 is 14 amino acids. Germline V lookup: CDR1 SGHTA, CDR2 FQGNSA. In nucleotides, the CDR3 is TGTGCCAGCAGCGTAGAGAATCGTGGAAATGGCTACACCTTC. It is translated as CASSVENRGNGYTF.

V usage is TRBV30 and J usage is TRBJ2-1, with 9 nucleotides matching TRBD2. Germline lookup yields CDR1 GTSNPN and CDR2 SVGIG (reference sequence). There are 16 residues in the CDR3. The trim removed 1 base at V and 6 bases at J, leaving 10 bases unmatched. CDR3 in DNA: TGTGCCTGGAGTGCCTTCAGCGGGGGGATTCTCAATGAGCAGTTCTTC. As protein: CAWSAFSGGILNEQFF.

This rearrangement joins TRBV5-8 to TRBJ2-3; D might be TRBD2 (6 bases). CDR3 size: 15 residues. Trimming took off 7 bases at V and 0 bases at J, with 15 bases between the two ends. The germline V gene has CDR1 SGHTS and CDR2 YDEGEE. For the CDR3, the DNA is TGTGCCAGCCCGAGTTTGGGACTTAGCACAGATACGCAGTATTTT. This codes for CASPSLGLSTDTQYF. Drawing the rest from reference TRBV5-8 and TRBJ2-3, the complete variable domain is EAGVTQSPTHLIKTRGQQATLRCSPISGHTSVYWYQQALGLGLQFLLWYDEGEERNRGNFPPRFSGRQFPNYSSELNVNALELEDSALYLCASPSLGLSTDTQYFGPGTRLTVL.

The genes are TRBV10-1 and TRBJ2-2; the D gene could be TRBD1 or TRBD2 (5 bases each). This CDR3 is built from 16 residues. Trimming took off 3 bases at V and 5 bases at J, with 16 bases between the two ends. Per germline, CDR1 WNHNN and CDR2 SYGVQD (reference sequence). DNA for the CDR3: TGCGCCAGCAGTGATTCCCGTGGGGGAAAAACCGGGGAGCTGTTTTTT. Translated: CASSDSRGGKTGELFF.

The V gene is TRBV6-5, the J gene TRBJ1-6, with 7 bases matching TRBD1. Per the germline V gene, CDR1 is MNHEY and CDR2 is SVGAGI. CDR3 length equals 15 residues. After removal of 5 bases from V and 5 bases from J, the junction contained 6 bases not matched to a gene. The CDR3 DNA reads TGTGCCAGCAGTCCCACAGGGGTGGATAATTCACCCCTCCACTTT. Protein: CASSPTGVDNSPLHF.

This clone has only one observation. V gene TRBV5-1 combines with J gene TRBJ2-1; 8 nucleotides agree with TRBD1. The CDR3 totals 15 residues. After removal of 2 bases from V and 4 bases from J, the junction contained 5 bases not matched to a gene. Germline CDR1 is SGHRS and CDR2 is YFSETQ. CDR3 sequence: CASSFQGANYNEQFF. For the CDR3, the DNA is TGCGCCAGCAGCTTCCAGGGGGCTAATTACAATGAGCAGTTCTTC.

The chain combines TRBV19 with TRBJ2-1, with D perhaps matching TRBD1 (5 bases). This CDR3 contains 16 residues. Trimming removed 5 bases at V and 9 bases at J, with 23 bases between. CDR1 is LNHDA and CDR2 is SQIVND in the germline V gene (reference sequence). The CDR3 sequence: CASSPSKTGLILEQFF. The CDR3 bases are TGTGCCAGTAGTCCTAGTAAAACAGGCCTAATACTTGAGCAGTTCTTC.

The chain links TRBV14 to TRBJ2-2, with D unresolved. This CDR3 comprises 12 residues. V dropped 4 bases and J dropped 4 bases, with 4 bases sitting between them. CDR1 and CDR2 (germline): SGHDN, FVKESK. CDR3 sequence: CASSPPTGELFF. For the CDR3, the DNA is TGTGCCAGCAGCCCGCCCACCGGGGAGCTGTTTTTT. The variable domain in full, completed from reference TRBV14 and TRBJ2-2, reads EAGVTQFPSHSVIEKGQTVTLRCDPISGHDNLYWYRRVMGKEIKFLLHFVKESKQDESGMPNNRFLAERTGGTYSTLKVQPAELEDSGVYFCASSPPTGELFFGEGSRLTVL.

The J gene is TRBJ1-1, the V gene TRBV6-5; TRBD1 might be the D (6 bases). The CDR3 spans 16 residues. Germline CDR1 reads MNHEY; CDR2 reads SVGAGI. V lost 3 bases to trimming and J lost 0 bases, with 14 bases between them. DNA for the CDR3: TGTGCCAGCAGTTATTTGAGGGGGGGGATGAACACTGAAGCTTTCTTT. This sequence encodes CASSYLRGGMNTEAFF.

This rearrangement joins TRBV11-3 to TRBJ2-7, with TRBD1 as a possible D gene (6 bases). Trimming left V 5 bases short and J 6 bases short, with 17 bases between. This CDR3 comprises 14 residues. Germline CDR1 and CDR2: SGHNT and YENEEA. The CDR3 coding sequence is TGTGCCAGCAGCGCCCGGGACATCTTCAGCGAGCAGTACGTC. Protein: CASSARDIFSEQYV.